A selection of T cell receptor beta chains follows, all from one sample in a study of shared clonotypes between healthy human individuals. Assay: immunoSEQ multiplex PCR; the TCRdb copy retains only in-frame clones and omits some. Here the sample spans over 2 million clones, around 96% being singletons. The material sequenced was naive CD8+ T cells sorted from blood. These receptors were collected from a man between 18 and 35 years old in good health. Each CDR3 is given with its conserved first and last residue. The order of the fields is V gene, J gene, CDR3 protein.

v_gene: TRBV30; j_gene: TRBJ1-2; CDR3aa: CAWRWGYGYTF
v_gene: TRBV14; j_gene: TRBJ1-3; CDR3aa: CASSQDWYGEENTIYF
v_gene: TRBV9; j_gene: TRBJ2-7; CDR3aa: CASSVVGGDEQYF
v_gene: TRBV6-6; j_gene: TRBJ1-5; CDR3aa: CASSLQMGGGDQPQHF
v_gene: TRBV6-5; j_gene: TRBJ1-6; CDR3aa: CASSYLQGWNSPLHF
v_gene: TRBV2; j_gene: TRBJ1-1; CDR3aa: CASFGGGITEAFF
v_gene: TRBV4-1; j_gene: TRBJ2-7; CDR3aa: CASSHGLAGAFLQYF
v_gene: TRBV25-1; j_gene: TRBJ2-3; CDR3aa: CASSGREQGPGPTDTQYF
v_gene: TRBV30; j_gene: TRBJ1-6; CDR3aa: CAWSLEGPGSPLHF
v_gene: TRBV27; j_gene: TRBJ2-1; CDR3aa: CASTSSGGGLQGVQFF
v_gene: TRBV27; j_gene: TRBJ2-7; CDR3aa: CASSLTGGTYEQYF
v_gene: TRBV29-1; j_gene: TRBJ2-3; CDR3aa: CSVEWYLLSNTQYF
v_gene: TRBV6-5; j_gene: TRBJ2-2; CDR3aa: CASSYFEGLPGGELFF
v_gene: TRBV4-1; j_gene: TRBJ1-1; CDR3aa: CASRGTEAFF
v_gene: TRBV2; j_gene: TRBJ1-2; CDR3aa: CASKGERYTF
v_gene: TRBV7-2; j_gene: TRBJ2-1; CDR3aa: CASSSIAVNEQFF
v_gene: TRBV7-8; j_gene: TRBJ2-5; CDR3aa: CASSPFSGSEETQYF
v_gene: TRBV9; j_gene: TRBJ1-1; CDR3aa: CASSATQGATEAFF
v_gene: TRBV9; j_gene: TRBJ2-1; CDR3aa: CASSVWESSYNEQFF
v_gene: TRBV28; j_gene: TRBJ1-5; CDR3aa: CASSLYQESSPQHF